Listed below are T cell receptor beta chains from one sample, sequenced in a study of shared clonotypes between healthy human individuals. Clones were read by immunoSEQ multiplex PCR, and TCRdb kept only the in-frame ones, dropping some. Altogether about 2.4 million clones are present, more than 80% being singletons, with the ten largest covering around 0.14%. The sample comprised naive CD4+ T cells sorted from blood. The receptors shown here come from a man aged 18-30 years in good health. CDR3s include the opening cysteine and the closing phenylalanine or tryptophan. The D gene is left open where the match is weak. Not every row has a clone size; where given, it reads once, few, many or a size class.

D gene,V gene,J gene,clone size,CDR3 protein,CDR3 DNA
-,TRBV4-1,TRBJ1-1,-,CASSQASAGAAFF,TGCGCCAGCAGCCAAGCCTCTGCAGGAGCAGCTTTCTTT
-,TRBV30,TRBJ1-4,few,CGGLGEKLFF,TGCGGGGGGCTTGGAGAAAAACTGTTTTTT
-,TRBV2,TRBJ2-5,-,CASSGAGGMETQYF,TGTGCCAGCAGTGGGGCCGGTGGGATGGAGACCCAGTACTTC
-,TRBV11-2,TRBJ2-3,-,CASSLDGSTDTQYF,TGTGCCAGCAGCTTAGATGGCAGCACAGATACGCAGTATTTT
-,TRBV25-1,TRBJ1-6,-,CASRELGVNSPLHF,TGTGCCAGCAGGGAGTTGGGGGTCAATTCACCCCTCCACTTT
-,TRBV19,TRBJ1-5,-,CASSMPPAETRHF,TGTGCCAGTAGTATGCCGCCGGCGGAGACTCGGCATTTT
TRBD1,TRBV5-6,TRBJ1-1,-,CASTLFWTGGTEAFF,TGTGCCAGCACCCTGTTTTGGACAGGGGGCACTGAAGCTTTCTTT
TRBD2,TRBV5-1,TRBJ2-1,-,CASTPRRSGGANEQFF,TGCGCCAGCACGCCTAGGCGTAGCGGGGGGGCCAATGAGCAGTTCTTC
-,TRBV6-1,TRBJ1-2,-,CASSAGYGYTF,TGTGCCAGCAGCGCCGGTTATGGCTACACCTTC
TRBD1,TRBV5-4,TRBJ1-6,-,CASSLRQGQEPLHF,TGTGCCAGCAGCCTGCGACAGGGGCAGGAACCCCTCCACTTT
TRBD1,TRBV7-2,TRBJ1-6,-,CALSRGLTSPLHF,TGTGCCTTATCTAGGGGGCTCACTTCACCCCTCCACTTT
-,TRBV6-6,TRBJ2-5,-,CASSYSGIQETQYF,TGTGCCAGCAGTTACTCCGGAATCCAAGAGACCCAGTACTTC
-,TRBV27,TRBJ1-6,-,CASSFRVFGVGSYNSPLHF,TGTGCCAGCAGTTTTCGGGTTTTCGGGGTTGGCTCCTATAATTCACCCCTCCACTTT
TRBD1,TRBV5-1,TRBJ2-3,-,CASSPQGTTHTDTQYF,TGCGCCAGCAGCCCACAGGGGACCACACACACAGATACGCAGTATTTT
TRBD1,TRBV10-3,TRBJ1-2,-,CAISEPGGFIYGYTF,TGTGCCATCAGTGAGCCAGGGGGCTTTATCTATGGCTACACCTTC
TRBD1,TRBV2,TRBJ1-4,-,CASSLTGVGEKLFF,TGTGCCAGCAGTCTGACAGGGGTAGGCGAAAAACTGTTTTTT
-,TRBV10-3,TRBJ2-7,-,CAISESAGSYEQYF,TGTGCCATCAGTGAGTCTGCAGGGTCCTACGAGCAGTACTTC
-,TRBV5-1,TRBJ2-1,-,CASTMEGLNEQFF,TGCGCCAGCACCATGGAAGGCCTCAATGAGCAGTTCTTC
-,TRBV6-6,TRBJ2-3,-,CASRPGVAQLDTQYF,TGTGCCAGCAGACCGGGAGTGGCACAGTTAGATACGCAGTATTTT
-,TRBV6-6,TRBJ1-5,few,CACSNQPQHF,TGTGCCTGTAGCAATCAGCCCCAGCATTTT
-,TRBV30,TRBJ2-5,-,CAWSGIGETQYF,TGTGCCTGGAGTGGGATTGGTGAGACCCAGTACTTC
-,TRBV5-4,TRBJ1-2,-,CASSLPGRTYGYTF,TGTGCCAGCAGCCTCCCGGGGAGGACCTATGGCTACACCTTC
TRBD2,TRBV7-2,TRBJ2-5,-,CASSRVLAGGQETQYF,TGTGCCAGCAGCCGTGTACTAGCGGGGGGCCAAGAGACCCAGTACTTC
-,TRBV30,TRBJ2-3,-,CAWTLGILYTQYF,TGTGCCTGGACTTTGGGGATATTATACACGCAGTATTTT
-,TRBV18,TRBJ1-3,-,CASSQGKGTGNTIYF,TGTGCCAGCTCACAGGGGAAGGGGACTGGAAACACCATATATTTT
TRBD1,TRBV5-8,TRBJ2-7,-,CASSPVRTGLTYEQYF,TGTGCCAGCAGCCCCGTCCGGACAGGCCTAACCTACGAGCAGTACTTC
-,TRBV28,TRBJ2-7,-,CASSLVGGQYEQYF,TGTGCCAGCAGTTTAGTGGGGGGGCAGTACGAGCAGTACTTC
-,TRBV5-4,TRBJ1-2,-,CASSLNSRYGYTF,TGTGCCAGCAGCTTGAACAGTAGGTATGGCTACACCTTC
-,TRBV29-1,TRBJ2-5,-,CSVGVTIQETQYF,TGCAGCGTTGGGGTGACGATCCAAGAGACCCAGTACTTC
-,TRBV21-1,TRBJ2-4,once,CASDLVTINIQYF,TGTGCCAGCGACTTAGTGACCATAAACATTCAGTACTTC
-,TRBV19,TRBJ1-2,-,CASSISGYTF,TGTGCCAGTAGTATATCCGGCTACACCTTC
TRBD2,TRBV7-9,TRBJ2-1,-,CASSLAVLSAGGHYNEQFF,TGTGCCAGCAGCTTAGCGGTATTATCAGCGGGAGGCCATTACAATGAGCAGTTCTTC
-,TRBV6-5,TRBJ1-4,-,CASKYREKLFF,TGTGCCAGCAAGTACAGAGAAAAACTGTTTTTT
TRBD1,TRBV5-1,TRBJ2-7,-,CASSKDRRSYEQYF,TGCGCCAGCAGCAAGGACAGGAGATCCTACGAGCAGTACTTC
TRBD1,TRBV5-1,TRBJ2-7,-,CASSLRGQVRSYEQYF,TGCGCCAGCAGCCTTCGCGGACAGGTGCGCTCCTACGAGCAGTACTTC
-,TRBV28,TRBJ2-5,-,CASQQGRGTPSAPRSQETQYF,TGTGCGAGCCAACAGGGGAGGGGGACACCCTCAGCCCCAAGGTCCCAAGAGACCCAGTACTTC
TRBD1,TRBV6-1,TRBJ2-7,-,CASSKQTGGSYEQYF,TGTGCCAGCAGTAAACAGACAGGGGGCTCCTACGAGCAGTACTTC
-,TRBV6-5,TRBJ2-2,-,CASSTSGPSGELFF,TGTGCCAGCAGTACCAGCGGCCCGTCCGGGGAGCTGTTTTTT
-,TRBV18,TRBJ1-5,-,CASSPRTGRPQHF,TGTGCCAGCTCACCACGAACAGGGAGGCCCCAGCATTTT
TRBD1,TRBV27,TRBJ2-6,-,CASSLWGQGYPSGANVLTF,TGTGCCAGCAGCCTGTGGGGACAGGGATATCCGTCTGGGGCCAACGTCCTGACTTTC
-,TRBV6-6,TRBJ2-5,once,CASSYSRTDLQETQYF,TGTGCCAGCAGTTACTCGAGAACAGATCTTCAAGAGACCCAGTACTTC
TRBD2,TRBV30,TRBJ2-1,-,CAWSYRSGRASYEQFF,TGTGCCTGGAGTTACCGTAGCGGGAGGGCCTCCTATGAGCAGTTCTTC
TRBD1,TRBV7-2,TRBJ2-7,-,CASSRRAGQGNSYEQYF,TGTGCCAGCAGCCGAAGGGCCGGACAGGGGAACTCCTACGAGCAGTACTTC
TRBD1,TRBV15,TRBJ1-1,-,CATSKENYMTGMNTEAFF,TGTGCCACCAGCAAAGAAAATTATATGACAGGGATGAACACTGAAGCTTTCTTT
TRBD2,TRBV9,TRBJ2-3,once,CASSVSAGAADTQYF,TGTGCCAGCAGCGTTTCAGCGGGGGCTGCAGATACGCAGTATTTT
-,TRBV4-1,TRBJ2-5,-,CASSPLPGETQYF,TGCGCCAGCAGCCCCCTTCCCGGAGAGACCCAGTACTTC
-,TRBV23-1,TRBJ1-2,-,CASLSLWYGYTF,TGCGCCAGCCTCTCATTATGGTATGGCTACACCTTC
TRBD2,TRBV6-5,TRBJ2-7,-,CASSRTLAGRNEQYF,TGTGCCAGCAGTCGAACTCTAGCGGGAAGGAACGAGCAGTACTTC
-,TRBV7-2,TRBJ1-6,-,CASSLAGGENSPLHF,TGTGCCAGCAGCTTAGCGGGGGGCGAGAATTCACCCCTCCACTTT
TRBD1,TRBV19,TRBJ1-5,-,CASSFPGQGSNQPQHF,TGTGCCAGTAGTTTCCCGGGACAGGGAAGCAATCAGCCCCAGCATTTT
-,TRBV4-1,TRBJ1-3,-,CASSPTGNTIYF,TGCGCCAGCAGCCCCACTGGAAACACCATATATTTT
TRBD1,TRBV29-1,TRBJ2-3,-,CGVTGGTDTQYF,TGCGGGGTTACAGGGGGCACAGATACGCAGTATTTT
-,TRBV6-1,TRBJ2-6,-,CASSEGVYVLTF,TGTGCCAGCAGTGAAGGCGTCTACGTCCTGACTTTC
TRBD1,TRBV5-1,TRBJ1-2,-,CASSLGQGFYGYTF,TGCGCCAGCAGCTTGGGACAGGGATTCTATGGCTACACCTTC
-,TRBV23-1,TRBJ2-3,-,CASSPLLNTDTQYF,TGCGCCAGCAGTCCTTTACTAAACACAGATACGCAGTATTTT